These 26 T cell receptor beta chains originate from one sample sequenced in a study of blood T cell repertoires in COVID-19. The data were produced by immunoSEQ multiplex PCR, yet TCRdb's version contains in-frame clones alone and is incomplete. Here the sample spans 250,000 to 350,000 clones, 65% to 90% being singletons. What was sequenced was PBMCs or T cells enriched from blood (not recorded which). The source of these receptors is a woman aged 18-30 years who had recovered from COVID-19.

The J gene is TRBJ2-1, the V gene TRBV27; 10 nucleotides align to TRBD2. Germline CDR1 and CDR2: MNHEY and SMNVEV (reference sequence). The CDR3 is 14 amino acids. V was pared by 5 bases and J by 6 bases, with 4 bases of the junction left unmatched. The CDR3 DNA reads TGTGCCAGCAGTCAAACTAGCGGGATCAATGAGCAGTTCTTC. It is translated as CASSQTSGINEQFF.

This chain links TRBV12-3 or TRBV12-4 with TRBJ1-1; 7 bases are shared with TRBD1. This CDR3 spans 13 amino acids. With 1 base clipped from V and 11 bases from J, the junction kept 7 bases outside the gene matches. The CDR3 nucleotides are TGTGCCAGCAGTTTAGGGGTGACAGGGCCGGCTTTCTTT. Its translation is CASSLGVTGPAFF.

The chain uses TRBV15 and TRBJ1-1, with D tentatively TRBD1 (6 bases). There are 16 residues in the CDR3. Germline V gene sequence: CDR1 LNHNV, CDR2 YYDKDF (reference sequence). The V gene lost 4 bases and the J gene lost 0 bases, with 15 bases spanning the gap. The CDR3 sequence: CATSNGGQTLNTEAFF. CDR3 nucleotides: TGTGCCACCAGCAACGGAGGACAGACCTTGAACACTGAAGCTTTCTTT. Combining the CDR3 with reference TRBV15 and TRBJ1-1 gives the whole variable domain DAMVIQNPRYQVTQFGKPVTLSCSQTLNHNVMYWYQQKSSQAPKLLFHYYDKDFNNEADTPDNFQSRRPNTSFCFLDIRSPGLGDTAMYLCATSNGGQTLNTEAFFGQGTRLTVV.

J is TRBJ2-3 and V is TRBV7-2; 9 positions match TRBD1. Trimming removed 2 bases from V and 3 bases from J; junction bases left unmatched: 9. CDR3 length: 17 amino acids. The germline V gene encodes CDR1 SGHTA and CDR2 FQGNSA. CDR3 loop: CASSLSGGTGLTDTQYF. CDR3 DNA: TGTGCCAGCAGCTTATCCGGAGGGACAGGGTTGACAGATACGCAGTATTTT.

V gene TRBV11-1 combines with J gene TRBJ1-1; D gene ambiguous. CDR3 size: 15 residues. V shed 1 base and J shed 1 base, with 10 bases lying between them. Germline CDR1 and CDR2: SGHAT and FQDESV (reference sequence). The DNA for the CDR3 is TGTGCCAGCAGCTTAGTTGGTCAGCGGAACACTGAAGCTTTCTTT. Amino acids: CASSLVGQRNTEAFF.

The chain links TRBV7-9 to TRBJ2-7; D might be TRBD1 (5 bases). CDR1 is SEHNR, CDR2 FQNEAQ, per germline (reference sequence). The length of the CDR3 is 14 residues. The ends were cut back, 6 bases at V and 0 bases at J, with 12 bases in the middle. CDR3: CASRADSSSYEQYF. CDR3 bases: TGTGCCAGCAGGGCCGACAGCAGCTCCTACGAGCAGTACTTC. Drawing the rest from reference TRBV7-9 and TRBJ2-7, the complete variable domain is DTGVSQNPRHKITKRGQNVTFRCDPISEHNRLYWYRQTLGQGPEFLTYFQNEAQLEKSRLLSDRFSAERPKGSFSTLEIQRTEQGDSAMYLCASRADSSSYEQYFGPGTRLTVT.

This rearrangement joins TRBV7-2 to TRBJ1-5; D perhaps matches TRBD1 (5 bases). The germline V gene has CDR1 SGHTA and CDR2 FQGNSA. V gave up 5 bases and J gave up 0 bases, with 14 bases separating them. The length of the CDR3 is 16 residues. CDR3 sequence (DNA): TGTGCCAGCAGCCCCCAAGCAGGGATTAGCAATCAGCCCCAGCATTTT. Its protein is CASSPQAGISNQPQHF. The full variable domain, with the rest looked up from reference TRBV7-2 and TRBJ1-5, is GAGVSQSPSNKVTEKGKDVELRCDPISGHTALYWYRQSLGQGLEFLIYFQGNSAPDKSGLPSDRFSAERTGGSVSTLTIQRTQQEDSAVYLCASSPQAGISNQPQHFGDGTRLSIL.

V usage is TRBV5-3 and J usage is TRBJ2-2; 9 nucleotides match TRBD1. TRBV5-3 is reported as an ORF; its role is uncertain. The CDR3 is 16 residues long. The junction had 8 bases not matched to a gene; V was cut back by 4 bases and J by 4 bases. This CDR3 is CARSPGTGNPTGELFF. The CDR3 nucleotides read TGTGCCAGAAGCCCGGGGACAGGGAACCCCACCGGGGAGCTGTTTTTT.

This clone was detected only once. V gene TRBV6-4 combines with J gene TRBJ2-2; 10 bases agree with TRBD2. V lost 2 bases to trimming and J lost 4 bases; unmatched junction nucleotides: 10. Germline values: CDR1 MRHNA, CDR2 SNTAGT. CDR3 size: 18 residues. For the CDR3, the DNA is TGTGCCAGCAGTGACCGCCCGAGCGGGGGGGCGAGCACCGGGGAGCTGTTTTTT. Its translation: CASSDRPSGGASTGELFF.

CDR3 amino acids: CASTQGFSRPYTF. In nucleotides, the CDR3 is TGTGCCAGCACCCAGGGGTTCTCGCGCCCCTACACCTTC. V is TRBV6-5 and J is TRBJ1-2, with a possible D match to TRBD1 (6 bases). In germline, CDR1 is MNHEY, CDR2 SVGAGI. CDR3 size: 13 residues. V lost 7 bases, J lost 10 bases, and 19 bases lay in between.

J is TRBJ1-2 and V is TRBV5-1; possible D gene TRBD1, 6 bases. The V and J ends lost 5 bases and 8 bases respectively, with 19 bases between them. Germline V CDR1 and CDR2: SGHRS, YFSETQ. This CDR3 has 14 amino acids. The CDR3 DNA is TGCGCCAGCAGTTCCGGACAGCCTCCCTGGGGCTACACCTTC. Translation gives CASSSGQPPWGYTF. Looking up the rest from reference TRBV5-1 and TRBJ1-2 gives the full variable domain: KAGVTQTPRYLIKTRGQQVTLSCSPISGHRSVSWYQQTPGQGLQFLFEYFSETQRNKGNFPGRFSGRQFSNSRSEMNVSTLELGDSALYLCASSSGQPPWGYTFGSGTRLTVV.

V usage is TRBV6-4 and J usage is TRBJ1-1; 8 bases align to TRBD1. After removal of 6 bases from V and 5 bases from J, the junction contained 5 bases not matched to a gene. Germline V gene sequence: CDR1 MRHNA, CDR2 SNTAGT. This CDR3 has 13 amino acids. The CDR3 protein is CASRTGDGTEAFF. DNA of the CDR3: TGTGCCAGCAGGACAGGGGACGGGACTGAAGCTTTCTTT.

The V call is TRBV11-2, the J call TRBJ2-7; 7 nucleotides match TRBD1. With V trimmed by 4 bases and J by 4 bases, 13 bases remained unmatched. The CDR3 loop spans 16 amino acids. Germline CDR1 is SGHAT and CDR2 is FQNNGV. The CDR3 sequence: CASSSIQGDVAYEQYF. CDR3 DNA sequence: TGTGCCAGCAGCTCAATCCAGGGGGATGTAGCATACGAGCAGTACTTC. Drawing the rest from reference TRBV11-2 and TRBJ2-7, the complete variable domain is EAGVAQSPRYKIIEKRQSVAFWCNPISGHATLYWYQQILGQGPKLLIQFQNNGVVDDSQLPKDRFSAERLKGVDSTLKIQPAKLEDSAVYLCASSSIQGDVAYEQYFGPGTRLTVT.

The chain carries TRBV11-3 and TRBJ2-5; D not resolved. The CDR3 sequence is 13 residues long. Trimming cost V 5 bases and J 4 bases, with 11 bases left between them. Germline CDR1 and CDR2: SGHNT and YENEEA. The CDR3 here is CASSRRQGETQYF. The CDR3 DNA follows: TGTGCCAGCAGCCGCAGACAAGGAGAGACCCAGTACTTC.

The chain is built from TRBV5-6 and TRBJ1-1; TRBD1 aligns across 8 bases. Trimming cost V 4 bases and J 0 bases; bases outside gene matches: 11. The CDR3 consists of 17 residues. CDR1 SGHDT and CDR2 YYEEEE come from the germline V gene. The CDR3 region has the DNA TGTGCCAGCAGCACAATCCAGGGGGCCCCGATGAACACTGAAGCTTTCTTT. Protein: CASSTIQGAPMNTEAFF.

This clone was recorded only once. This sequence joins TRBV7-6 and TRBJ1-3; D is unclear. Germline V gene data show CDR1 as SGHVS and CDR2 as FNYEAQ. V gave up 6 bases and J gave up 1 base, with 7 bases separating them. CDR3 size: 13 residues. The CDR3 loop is CASSFTSGNTIYF. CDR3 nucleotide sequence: TGTGCCAGCAGTTTTACTTCTGGAAACACCATATATTTT.

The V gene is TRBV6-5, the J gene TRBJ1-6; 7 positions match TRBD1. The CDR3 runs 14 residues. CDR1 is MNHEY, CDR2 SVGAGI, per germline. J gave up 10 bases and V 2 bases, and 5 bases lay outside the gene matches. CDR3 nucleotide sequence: TGTGCCAGCAGTTACCGGACAGGAGAATCACCCCTCCACTTT. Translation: CASSYRTGESPLHF.

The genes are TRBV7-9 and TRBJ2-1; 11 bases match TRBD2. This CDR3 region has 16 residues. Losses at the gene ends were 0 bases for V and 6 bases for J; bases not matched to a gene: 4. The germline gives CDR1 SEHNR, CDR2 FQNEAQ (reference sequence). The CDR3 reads CASSLATSGSINEQFF. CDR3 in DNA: TGTGCCAGCAGCTTAGCCACTAGCGGGAGTATCAATGAGCAGTTCTTC. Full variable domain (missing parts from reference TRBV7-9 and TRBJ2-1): DTGVSQNPRHKITKRGQNVTFRCDPISEHNRLYWYRQTLGQGPEFLTYFQNEAQLEKSRLLSDRFSAERPKGSFSTLEIQRTEQGDSAMYLCASSLATSGSINEQFFGPGTRLTVL.

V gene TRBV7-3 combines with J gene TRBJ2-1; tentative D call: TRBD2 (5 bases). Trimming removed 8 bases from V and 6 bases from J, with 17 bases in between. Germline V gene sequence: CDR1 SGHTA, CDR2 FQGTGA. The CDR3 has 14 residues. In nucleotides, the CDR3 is TGTGCCAGCGGAGATAAAATAGGGAGCAATGAGCAGTTCTTC. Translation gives CASGDKIGSNEQFF. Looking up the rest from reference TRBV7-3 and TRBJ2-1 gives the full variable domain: GAGVSQTPSNKVTEKGKYVELRCDPISGHTALYWYRQSLGQGPEFLIYFQGTGAADDSGLPNDRFFAVRPEGSVSTLKIQRTERGDSAVYLCASGDKIGSNEQFFGPGTRLTVL.

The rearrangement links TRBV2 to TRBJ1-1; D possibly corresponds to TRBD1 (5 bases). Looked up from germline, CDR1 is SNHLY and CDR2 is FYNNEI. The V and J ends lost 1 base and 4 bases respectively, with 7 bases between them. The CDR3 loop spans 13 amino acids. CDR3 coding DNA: TGTGCCAGCAGTGAAGGCAGGGCCACTGAAGCTTTCTTT. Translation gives CASSEGRATEAFF.

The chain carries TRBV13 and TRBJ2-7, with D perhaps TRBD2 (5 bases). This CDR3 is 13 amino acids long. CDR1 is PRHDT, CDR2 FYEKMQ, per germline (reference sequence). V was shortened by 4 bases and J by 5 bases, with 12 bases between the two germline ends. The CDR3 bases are TGTGCCAGCAGCTCTAGCAACGGGGACGAGCAGTACTTC. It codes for CASSSSNGDEQYF. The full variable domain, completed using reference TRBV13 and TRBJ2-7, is AAGVIQSPRHLIKEKRETATLKCYPIPRHDTVYWYQQGPGQDPQFLISFYEKMQSDKGSIPDRFSAQQFSDYHSELNMSSLELGDSALYFCASSSSNGDEQYFGPGTRLTVT.

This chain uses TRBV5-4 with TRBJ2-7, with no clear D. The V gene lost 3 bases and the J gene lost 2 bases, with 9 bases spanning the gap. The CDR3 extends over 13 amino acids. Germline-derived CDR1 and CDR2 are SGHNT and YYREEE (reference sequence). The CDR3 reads CASSSGETYEQYF. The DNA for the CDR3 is TGTGCCAGCAGCTCCGGAGAGACCTACGAGCAGTACTTC.

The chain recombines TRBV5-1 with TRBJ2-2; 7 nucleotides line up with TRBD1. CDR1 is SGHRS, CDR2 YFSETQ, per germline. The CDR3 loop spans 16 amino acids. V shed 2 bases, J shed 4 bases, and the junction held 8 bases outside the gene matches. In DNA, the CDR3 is TGCGCCAGCAGCTTCGGGGCAGGGGGTACCACCGGGGAGCTGTTTTTT. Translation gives CASSFGAGGTTGELFF.

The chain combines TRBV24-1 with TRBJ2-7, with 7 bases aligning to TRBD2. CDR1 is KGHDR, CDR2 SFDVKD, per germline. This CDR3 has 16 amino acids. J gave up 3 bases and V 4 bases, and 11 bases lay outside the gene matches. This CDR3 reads CATSDRGAGTGYEQYF. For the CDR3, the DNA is TGTGCCACCAGTGACCGGGGAGCGGGAACCGGCTACGAGCAGTACTTC.

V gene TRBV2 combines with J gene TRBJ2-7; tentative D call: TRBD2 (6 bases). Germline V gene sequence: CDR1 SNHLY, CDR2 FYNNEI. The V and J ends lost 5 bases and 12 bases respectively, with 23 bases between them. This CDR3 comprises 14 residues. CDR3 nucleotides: TGTGCCAGCAGTCAGGGCGGGGATGCCTACGAGGGGTACTTC. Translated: CASSQGGDAYEGYF.

The CDR3 loop reads CASGVDTGRPQETQYF. Written as DNA, the CDR3 is TGCGCCAGCGGGGTTGACACAGGGAGACCCCAAGAGACCCAGTACTTC. The V call is TRBV5-1, the J call TRBJ2-5, with D possibly being TRBD1 (6 bases). Germline values: CDR1 SGHRS, CDR2 YFSETQ. Between the trimmed V and J ends, which lost 7 bases and 1 base, there was a span of 20 bases. This CDR3 is 16 amino acids long.